Listed here is a single T cell receptor beta chain. As yet, its antigen is unknown. This record belongs to a study of T cell responses to AZD1222 COVID-19 vaccine. Study-level points and caveats: After the peak T cell response, and only then, were repertoires sampled. The breadth and depth of Spike-specific TCRs increased once two AZD1222 doses had been given. Only a handful of AZD1222 recipients tested seropositive at baseline.

Using immunoSEQ multiplex PCR, the repertoire was profiled, and TCRdb retains in-frame clones only, with some absent. The table lists roughly 120,000 clones, about 87% of them singletons, with about 4.2% in the top ten. The clonotype originates from an adult in good health. Here the sequenced sample was peripheral blood, taken on day 0 of AZD1222 vaccination.

The CDR3: CASSRESGRGYEQYF. The CDR3 region has the DNA TGTGCCAGCAGCCGAGAAAGCGGGAGGGGCTACGAGCAGTACTTC. The J gene is TRBJ2-7, the V gene TRBV27; the match to TRBD2 covers 10 bases. J lost 3 bases, V lost 6 bases, and 8 bases had no gene match. The germline CDR1 and CDR2 sequences are MNHEY and SMNVEV (reference sequence). CDR3 length: 15 residues.